This entry is about one T cell receptor (beta chain). Its specificity is unknown. This specimen belongs to a study of T cells after yellow fever vaccination. Study-wide background: Libraries from low-cell-number fractions were prepared with the SMART-Seq v4 Ultra Low Input RNA kit. Study-wide results and limits: Weaker, the secondary response had a peak occurring faster, on day 5 versus 15. Most primary-vaccination clones reappeared after the booster (approximately 97% CD4, about 90% CD8).

A process of 5'RACE template switching, which added a universal primer site and UMIs, was used to make TCR cDNA. TCRdb redid the calling of the 5' RACE reads with MiXCR, one entry per CDR3 protein. Of around 530,000 distinct CDR3 sequences listed, around 16% are singletons. CDR1 and CDR2 (germline): SNHLY, FYNNEI. This CDR3 is built from 14 residues. V lost 8 bases to trimming and J lost 3 bases, with 17 bases between them. This specimen consisted of PBMCs, obtained about 5 days after the first yellow fever vaccination. The TCR originated in a man aged 18 to 35 who received the YFV17D yellow fever vaccine. The chain carries TRBV2 and TRBJ2-7; D perhaps matches TRBD1 (6 bases). CDR3 DNA sequence: TGTGCCAGCTGGGAACTGGGACAAATCTACGAGCAGTACTTC. Its protein is CASWELGQIYEQYF.